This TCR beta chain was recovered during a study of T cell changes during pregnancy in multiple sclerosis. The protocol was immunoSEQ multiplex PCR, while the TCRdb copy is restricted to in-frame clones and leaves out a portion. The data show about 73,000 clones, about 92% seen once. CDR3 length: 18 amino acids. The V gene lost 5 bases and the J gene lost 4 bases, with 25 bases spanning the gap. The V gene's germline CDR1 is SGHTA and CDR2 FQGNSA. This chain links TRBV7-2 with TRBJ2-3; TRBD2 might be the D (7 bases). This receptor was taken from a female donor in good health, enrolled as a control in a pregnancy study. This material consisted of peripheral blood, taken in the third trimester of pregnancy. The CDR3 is CASSGRRAGKGGADTQYF. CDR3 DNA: TGTGCCAGCAGCGGGCGTAGGGCGGGAAAAGGGGGGGCAGATACGCAGTATTTT. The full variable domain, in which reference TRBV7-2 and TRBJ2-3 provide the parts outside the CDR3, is GAGVSQSPSNKVTEKGKDVELRCDPISGHTALYWYRQSLGQGLEFLIYFQGNSAPDKSGLPSDRFSAERTGGSVSTLTIQRTQQEDSAVYLCASSGRRAGKGGADTQYFGPGTRLTVL.